This T cell receptor beta chain was identified during a study of CD8 T cells in Susac syndrome. Background on the study: Within the group of sequenced Susac syndrome patients, about 6 had active disease and about 8 were in remission.

It was with random hexamers that 0.5 to 1 ug RNA was reverse transcribed. One entry per CDR3 protein results from TCRdb running MiXCR on the immunoSEQ multiplex PCR reads. The table lists about 120,000 distinct CDR3 sequences, around 94% of them singletons, with about 0.28% in the top ten. Unmatched junction bases numbered 2, after V lost 0 bases and J lost 6 bases. Germline loops: CDR1 MGHRA, CDR2 YSYEKL. The length of the CDR3 is 15 residues. The chain is built from TRBV4-1 and TRBJ2-2; TRBD1 matches 9 bases. The clonotype was recovered from a human donor with Susac syndrome. The sequenced material came from CD8+ T cells from PBMCs. The CDR3 loop reads CASSQETGGAGELFF. The CDR3 DNA sequence: TGCGCCAGCAGCCAAGAGACAGGGGGTGCCGGGGAGCTGTTTTTT.